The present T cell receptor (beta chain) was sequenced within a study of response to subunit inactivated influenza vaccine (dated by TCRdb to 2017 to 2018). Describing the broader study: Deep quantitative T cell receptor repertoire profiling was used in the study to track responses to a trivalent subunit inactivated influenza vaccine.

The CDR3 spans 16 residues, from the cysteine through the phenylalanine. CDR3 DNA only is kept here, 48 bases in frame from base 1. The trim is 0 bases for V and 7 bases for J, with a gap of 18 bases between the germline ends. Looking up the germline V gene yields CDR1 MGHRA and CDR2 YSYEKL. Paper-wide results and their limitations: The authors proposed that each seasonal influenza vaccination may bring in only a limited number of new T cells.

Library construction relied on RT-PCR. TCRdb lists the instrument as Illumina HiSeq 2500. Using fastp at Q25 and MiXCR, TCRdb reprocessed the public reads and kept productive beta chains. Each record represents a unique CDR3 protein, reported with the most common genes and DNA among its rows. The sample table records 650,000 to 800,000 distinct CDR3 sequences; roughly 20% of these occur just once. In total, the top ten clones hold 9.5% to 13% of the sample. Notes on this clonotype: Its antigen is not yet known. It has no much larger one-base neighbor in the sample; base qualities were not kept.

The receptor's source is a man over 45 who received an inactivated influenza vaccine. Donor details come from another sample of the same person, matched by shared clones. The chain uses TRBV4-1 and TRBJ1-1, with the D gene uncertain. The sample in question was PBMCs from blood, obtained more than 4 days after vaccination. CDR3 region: CASSQEVRRPIYEAFF. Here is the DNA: TGCGCCAGCAGCCAAGAAGTCAGACGGCCTATATATGAAGCTTTCTTT.